This paragraph reports one T cell receptor (beta chain). The ends lost 5 bases at V and 3 bases at J; junction bases unmatched: 14. Looked up from germline, CDR1 is SGHVS and CDR2 is FQNEAQ. The CDR3 runs to 17 residues. The sample is drawn from a study of technical replicates of blood from a handful of donors. Profiled with immunoSEQ multiplex PCR; TCRdb holds only in-frame clones, not every one. The sample yields tens of thousands of clones, 92% seen once. The chain carries TRBV7-8 and TRBJ1-1; 8 nucleotides line up with TRBD1. The sequencing sample was made of T cells isolated from PBMCs. This clonotype was obtained from a human donor in good health. CDR3: CASSLDLDRGRDTEAFF. The CDR3 DNA follows: TGTGCCAGCAGCCTCGACCTTGACAGGGGACGAGACACTGAAGCTTTCTTT.